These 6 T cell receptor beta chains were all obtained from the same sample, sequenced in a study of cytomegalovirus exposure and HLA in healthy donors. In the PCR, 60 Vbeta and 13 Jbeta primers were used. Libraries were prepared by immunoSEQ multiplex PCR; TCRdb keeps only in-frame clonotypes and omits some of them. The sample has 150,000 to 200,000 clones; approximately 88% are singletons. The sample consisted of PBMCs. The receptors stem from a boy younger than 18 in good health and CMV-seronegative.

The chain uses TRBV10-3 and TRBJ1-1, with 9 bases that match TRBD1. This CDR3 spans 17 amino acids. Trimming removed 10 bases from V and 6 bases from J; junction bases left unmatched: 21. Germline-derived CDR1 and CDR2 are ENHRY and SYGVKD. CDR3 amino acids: CASKMRTGALAGAEAFF. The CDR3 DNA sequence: TGTGCCAGTAAAATGAGGACAGGGGCGCTGGCGGGTGCTGAAGCTTTCTTT.

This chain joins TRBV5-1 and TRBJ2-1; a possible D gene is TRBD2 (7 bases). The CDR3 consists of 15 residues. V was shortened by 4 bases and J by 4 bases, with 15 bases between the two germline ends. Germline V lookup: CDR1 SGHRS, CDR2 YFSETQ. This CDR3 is CASSPGGARYNEQFF. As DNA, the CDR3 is TGCGCCAGCAGCCCTGGGGGGGCCAGGTACAATGAGCAGTTCTTC.

The CDR3 bases are TGTGCCAGTAAAGACATGGGAGGGAACCACGAGCAGTACTTC. Translated, it gives CASKDMGGNHEQYF. This rearrangement joins TRBV19 to TRBJ2-7; 7 bases map to TRBD2. V gave up 7 bases and J gave up 5 bases; unmatched junction bases: 11. The CDR3 sequence is 14 residues long. The germline V gene has CDR1 LNHDA and CDR2 SQIVND (reference sequence).

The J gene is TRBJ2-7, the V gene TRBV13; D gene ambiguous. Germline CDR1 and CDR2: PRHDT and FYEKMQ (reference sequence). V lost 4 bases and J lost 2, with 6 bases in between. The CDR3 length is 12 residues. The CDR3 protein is CASSSLTYEQYF. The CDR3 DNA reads TGTGCCAGCAGCTCTTTAACCTACGAGCAGTACTTC.

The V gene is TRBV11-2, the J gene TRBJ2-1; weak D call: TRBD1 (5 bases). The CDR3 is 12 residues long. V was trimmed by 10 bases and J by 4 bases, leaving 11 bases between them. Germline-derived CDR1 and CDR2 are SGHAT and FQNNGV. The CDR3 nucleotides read TGTGCCACCCGACAGAATTACAATGAGCAGTTCTTC. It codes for CATRQNYNEQFF.

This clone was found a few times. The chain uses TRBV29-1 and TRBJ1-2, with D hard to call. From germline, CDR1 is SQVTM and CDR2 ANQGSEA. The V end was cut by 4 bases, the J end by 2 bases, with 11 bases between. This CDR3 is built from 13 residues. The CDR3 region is CSVVGSGNYGYTF. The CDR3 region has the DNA TGCAGCGTTGTGGGCAGCGGAAACTATGGCTACACCTTC.